These 9 T cell receptor beta chains were all obtained from the same sample, sequenced in a study of cytomegalovirus exposure and HLA in healthy donors. 13 Jbeta primers and 60 Vbeta primers were used for the PCR. The method was immunoSEQ multiplex PCR; TCRdb's version includes in-frame clones alone and lacks a portion of them. The sample contains more than 110,000 clones, around 80% of which appear only once. Sequencing was done on a sample of PBMCs. Receptors were obtained from a man in his thirties or forties in good health and CMV-seronegative.

The rearrangement joins TRBV6-5 to TRBJ1-4; D not resolved. V was shortened by 6 bases and J by 6 bases, with 14 bases between the two germline ends. This CDR3 has 14 amino acids. Germline-derived CDR1 and CDR2 are MNHEY and SVGAGI. CDR3 nucleotides: TGTGCCAGCAGCCGATTTGGAGGCTATGAAAAACTGTTTTTT. It codes for CASSRFGGYEKLFF.

V is TRBV5-1 and J is TRBJ1-4; 10 bases agree with TRBD1. The CDR3 consists of 16 residues. The V segment lost 4 bases and the J segment 4 bases; nucleotides outside the gene matches: 7. Germline V lookup: CDR1 SGHRS, CDR2 YFSETQ. The CDR3 DNA is TGCGCCAGCAGCCCCCCCGGGACAGGGGTTAATGAAAAACTGTTTTTT. Its translation is CASSPPGTGVNEKLFF.

The genes are TRBV5-4 and TRBJ2-1; 8 bases align to TRBD2. CDR1 and CDR2 from the germline V gene are SGHNT and YYREEE (reference sequence). J gave up 7 bases and V 4 bases, and 13 bases lay outside the gene matches. The CDR3 loop spans 16 amino acids. The CDR3 loop is CASSPGGAGGRNEQFF. CDR3 nucleotide sequence: TGTGCCAGCAGCCCCGGGGGGGCGGGAGGAAGGAATGAGCAGTTCTTC.

For the CDR3, the DNA is TGTGCCAGCAGCTTCGCAGCGGACAATGAGCAGTTCTTC. Amino acid sequence: CASSFAADNEQFF. The chain combines TRBV7-6 with TRBJ2-1; D may be TRBD2 (5 bases). This CDR3 region has 13 residues. The germline gives CDR1 SGHVS, CDR2 FNYEAQ. V gave up 3 bases and J gave up 5 bases, with 8 bases separating them.

This clone is a singleton in its sample. The chain employs TRBV18 and TRBJ2-5; a weak D match, TRBD2 (6 bases). CDR1 and CDR2 (germline): KGHSH, LQKENI. The CDR3 has 14 amino acids. V was trimmed by 8 bases and J by 2 bases, leaving 15 bases between them. CDR3 protein: CASVEGLGQETQYF. The CDR3 DNA is TGTGCCAGCGTGGAGGGTTTGGGGCAAGAGACCCAGTACTTC.

This clone was seen a handful of times. The chain carries TRBV13 and TRBJ1-1; D is undetermined. Germline CDR1 PRHDT, CDR2 FYEKMQ (reference sequence). The V and J ends lost 2 bases and 5 bases respectively, with 6 bases between them. There are 12 residues in the CDR3. The CDR3 is CASSLTATEAFF. The CDR3 DNA reads as TGTGCCAGCAGCTTAACAGCTACTGAAGCTTTCTTT.

J is TRBJ2-5 and V is TRBV28; no reliable D call. The germline V gene has CDR1 MDHEN and CDR2 SYDVKM. The CDR3 runs 14 residues. The V end was cut by 4 bases, the J end by 5 bases, with 14 bases between. Written as DNA, the CDR3 is TGTGCCAGCAGTTCTGTCAACACCAGGGAGACCCAGTACTTC. Amino acids: CASSSVNTRETQYF.

This chain uses TRBV7-2 with TRBJ2-7; D might be TRBD2 (5 bases). Germline values: CDR1 SGHTA, CDR2 FQGNSA. V lost 2 bases, J lost 1 base, and 9 bases lay in between. The CDR3 has 14 amino acids. The CDR3 coding sequence is TGTGCCAGCAGCTTATGGACTGGATCCTACGAGCAGTACTTC. This encodes CASSLWTGSYEQYF.

The V gene is TRBV7-9, the J gene TRBJ2-7, with D possibly being TRBD1 (6 bases). CDR3 length: 16 residues. Trimming shortened V by 2 bases and J by 5 bases, and 19 bases separated the two germline ends. In germline, CDR1 is SEHNR, CDR2 FQNEAQ (reference sequence). This chain's CDR3 is CASSLNVNVRGDEQYF. The CDR3 nucleotides read TGTGCCAGCAGCTTAAATGTGAACGTCAGGGGCGACGAGCAGTACTTC.